Shown below are 17 T cell receptor beta chains from a single sample sequenced in a study of blood T cell repertoires in COVID-19. Measured with immunoSEQ multiplex PCR; TCRdb has only the in-frame clones, and not every one. The repertoire has about 130,000 clones, over 75% of them found once; the top ten carry 3.6%. The sequenced material came from peripheral blood. These receptors were obtained from a woman aged 60-70 years with acute or convalescent COVID-19.

The V call is TRBV27, the J call TRBJ2-7, with 9 positions matching TRBD1. CDR1 and CDR2 (germline): MNHEY, SMNVEV (reference sequence). V dropped 2 bases and J dropped 4; count of bases not matched to a gene: 18. This CDR3 comprises 19 residues. CDR3 in DNA: TGTGCCAGCAGTTTAAGGGCGGTTGGGACGGGACAGGGAATTTACGAGCAGTACTTC. It codes for CASSLRAVGTGQGIYEQYF.

The chain links TRBV2 to TRBJ1-1; D unresolved. The CDR3 has 14 amino acids. Trimming pared 7 bases from V and 2 bases from J, leaving 14 bases between. In germline, CDR1 is SNHLY, CDR2 FYNNEI. The CDR3 here is CASTSYGFNTEAFF. The CDR3 coding sequence is TGTGCCAGCACCTCCTATGGTTTCAACACTGAAGCTTTCTTT.

The chain carries TRBV12-3 or TRBV12-4 and TRBJ2-5; D may be TRBD1 (6 bases). The ends were cut back, 8 bases at V and 0 bases at J, with 10 bases in the middle. The CDR3 covers 13 residues. The CDR3 bases are TGTGCCAGCCTACAGGGTGACCAAGAGACCCAGTACTTC. Encoded protein: CASLQGDQETQYF.

V gene TRBV4-2 combines with J gene TRBJ1-1, with TRBD1 as a possible D gene (5 bases). Trimming cost V 0 bases and J 1 base, with 9 bases left between them. The CDR3 sequence is 15 residues long. Germline lookup yields CDR1 LGHNA and CDR2 YNFKEQ. CDR3 DNA sequence: TGTGCCAGCAGCCAAGAACAGGATTGGAACACTGAAGCTTTCTTT. Encoded protein: CASSQEQDWNTEAFF.

J is TRBJ2-3 and V is TRBV4-2; TRBD2 aligns across 9 bases. The CDR3 runs 17 residues. Germline CDR1 LGHNA, CDR2 YNFKEQ. V was clipped by 2 bases and J by 5 bases; unmatched bases: 11. The CDR3 DNA sequence: TGTGCCAGCAGCCAACGACTAGGCGGGAGGGGTGAAGATACGCAGTATTTT. Its protein product is CASSQRLGGRGEDTQYF.

This chain uses TRBV6-4 with TRBJ2-1, with D possibly TRBD2 on 5 matching bases. Germline values: CDR1 MRHNA, CDR2 SNTAGT. This CDR3 is built from 13 residues. Trimming removed 0 bases from V and 12 bases from J, with 12 bases in between. CDR3 DNA: TGTGCCAGCAGTGACTCGGGAGTTGGGCGGCAGTTCTTC. Protein sequence: CASSDSGVGRQFF.

The chain is built from TRBV19 and TRBJ2-3; 10 bases are a match to TRBD1. The CDR3 sequence is 15 residues long. The ends lost 6 bases at V and 1 base at J; junction bases unmatched: 4. Germline V gene lookup returns CDR1 LNHDA and CDR2 SQIVND (reference sequence). The CDR3 DNA reads TGTGCCAGTAGGAGGACAGGGGGAGGCACAGATACGCAGTATTTT. Translating gives CASRRTGGGTDTQYF.

The rearrangement links TRBV28 to TRBJ2-7, with 7 positions matching TRBD2. The CDR3 extends over 15 amino acids. J gave up 2 bases and V 5 bases, and 9 bases lay outside the gene matches. Germline CDR1 and CDR2: MDHEN and SYDVKM. The CDR3 region has the DNA TGTGCCAGCAGTGACGGTACTAGCGCACCCTACGAGCAGTACTTC. Amino acid sequence: CASSDGTSAPYEQYF.

The chain carries TRBV2 and TRBJ1-5; D gene ambiguous. The CDR3 loop spans 14 amino acids. V was pared by 1 base and J by 3 bases, with 7 bases between. The germline V gene encodes CDR1 SNHLY and CDR2 FYNNEI. The CDR3 DNA follows: TGTGCCAGCAGTGAAGACAGTCCCAATCAGCCCCAGCATTTT. It is translated as CASSEDSPNQPQHF.

This clone was seen a few times. The V call is TRBV2, the J call TRBJ2-7; 9 nucleotides align to TRBD2. Germline loops: CDR1 SNHLY, CDR2 FYNNEI. The V and J ends lost 8 bases and 2 bases, in that order; junction bases with no gene match: 16. The CDR3 loop spans 17 amino acids. Written as DNA, the CDR3 is TGTGCCAGCGGTACCTTCCCGAGCGGGAGGCTAACCTACGAGCAGTACTTC. Encoded protein: CASGTFPSGRLTYEQYF.

This chain links TRBV5-1 with TRBJ1-1; no clear D gene. The CDR3 is made up of 13 amino acids. Germline CDR1 reads SGHRS; CDR2 reads YFSETQ. V was pared by 1 base and J by 0 bases, with 4 bases between. The CDR3 reads CASSLTLNTEAFF. The CDR3 coding sequence is TGCGCCAGCAGCTTGACACTGAACACTGAAGCTTTCTTT.

V is TRBV18 and J is TRBJ2-1; D not resolved. Trimming shortened V by 1 base and J by 3 bases, and 7 bases separated the two germline ends. The CDR3 totals 14 residues. Germline V gene lookup returns CDR1 KGHSH and CDR2 LQKENI. The CDR3 here is CASSPLNGYNEQFF. DNA of the CDR3: TGTGCCAGCTCACCACTGAACGGCTACAATGAGCAGTTCTTC. The complete variable domain, with remaining parts taken from reference TRBV18 and TRBJ2-1, reads NAGVMQNPRHLVRRRGQEARLRCSPMKGHSHVYWYRQLPEEGLKFMVYLQKENIIDESGMPKERFSAEFPKEGPSILRIQQVVRGDSAAYFCASSPLNGYNEQFFGPGTRLTVL.

The chain joins TRBV12-3 or TRBV12-4 to TRBJ2-2, with a weak D call TRBD1 (6 bases). This CDR3 is built from 12 residues. Trimming removed 6 bases from V and 7 bases from J, with 9 bases in between. The CDR3 coding sequence is TGTGCCAGCAGCCCAGGGGTCGGGGAGCTGTTTTTT. Residues: CASSPGVGELFF.

The V call is TRBV24-1, the J call TRBJ2-1, with TRBD2 identical over 12 bases. This CDR3 has 16 amino acids. V gave up 3 bases and J gave up 10 bases; unmatched junction bases: 9. The germline CDR1 and CDR2 sequences are KGHDR and SFDVKD. In DNA, the CDR3 is TGTGCCACCAGTGATCGGACTAGCGGGATTGGTAGGGAGCAGTTCTTC. This translates into CATSDRTSGIGREQFF.

The V gene is TRBV7-6, the J gene TRBJ2-1, with D perhaps TRBD2 (6 bases). CDR1 SGHVS and CDR2 FNYEAQ come from the germline V gene. CDR3 length: 12 amino acids. The V end lost 5 bases, the J end lost 12 bases, and 14 bases lay between the germline ends. The CDR3 here is CASSPLGGGQFF. The CDR3 DNA is TGTGCCAGCAGCCCCCTGGGGGGAGGGCAGTTCTTC.

The gene calls are TRBV6-6 and TRBJ1-1; no clear D gene. CDR3 size: 13 residues. CDR1 and CDR2 from the germline V gene are MNHNY and SVGAGI (reference sequence). The V gene lost 8 bases and the J gene lost 1 base, with 11 bases spanning the gap. CDR3 region: CASGTDRNTEAFF. CDR3 nucleotide sequence: TGTGCCAGCGGAACAGATCGGAACACTGAAGCTTTCTTT.

The CDR3, as DNA: TGTGCCAGCAGTTACTTACAGGGTTCCCCTGAAGCTTTCTTT. This gives the protein CASSYLQGSPEAFF. The V and J genes are TRBV6-5 and TRBJ1-1, with D perhaps matching TRBD1 (6 bases). Germline V CDR1 and CDR2: MNHEY, SVGAGI. Trimming shortened V by 1 base and J by 6 bases, and 12 bases separated the two germline ends. CDR3 size: 14 residues.